The present T cell receptor beta chain was sequenced within a study of T cells in localized non-small cell lung cancer. The study, taken as a whole, reports: Only one tumor region was sequenced, so heterogeneity remains possible. Longer overall survival associated with higher blood T cell density; shorter survival with higher adjacent-lung clonality.

Clones were sequenced by immunoSEQ multiplex PCR, and TCRdb holds only the in-frame ones, with some missing. This table has 45,000 to 55,000 clones, roughly 85% appearing once. Concerning this clone: Its cognate antigen is unknown.

CDR1 and CDR2 from the germline V gene are SGHRS and YFSETQ. The V and J ends lost 3 bases and 1 base, in that order; junction bases with no gene match: 14. CDR3 length: 19 amino acids. Material: peripheral blood, obtained before any cancer treatment. The TCR sequence derives from a male donor aged 60 or over with stage III squamous cell lung carcinoma. The chain combines TRBV5-1 with TRBJ2-4, with 9 bases that match TRBD1. In DNA form, the CDR3 reads TGCGCCAGCAGCTCGGACAGGGGTTCCATCCTGAGGGCCAAAAACATTCAGTACTTC. Translating it yields CASSSDRGSILRAKNIQYF. Based on the CDR3 plus reference TRBV5-1 and TRBJ2-4, the full variable domain is KAGVTQTPRYLIKTRGQQVTLSCSPISGHRSVSWYQQTPGQGLQFLFEYFSETQRNKGNFPGRFSGRQFSNSRSEMNVSTLELGDSALYLCASSSDRGSILRAKNIQYFGAGTRLSVL.